Listed below are T cell receptor beta chains from one sample, sequenced in a study of cytomegalovirus exposure and HLA in healthy donors. Repertoires were generated with immunoSEQ multiplex PCR, while TCRdb's copy carries only in-frame clones and drops some. The sample data list some 110,000 clones. Sequencing was carried out using PBMCs. These receptor sequences come from a man aged 40-55 years in good health and CMV-seronegative. CDR3s include the opening cysteine and the closing phenylalanine or tryptophan. A D gene is named only where the DNA matches it firmly.

d_call	j_call	v_call	cdr3_nt	cdr3_aa
TRBD1	TRBJ2-2	TRBV4-2	TGTGCCAGCGGGTCGGGACAGGTTAACACCGGGGAGCTGTTTTTT	CASGSGQVNTGELFF
NA	TRBJ2-3	TRBV28	TGTGCCAGCAGTTACCCCCCGGGTGAAGATACGCAGTATTTT	CASSYPPGEDTQYF
TRBD1	TRBJ2-3	TRBV11-2	TGTGCCAGCAGCTTGTCGTTCTTGGGACAGGGACGCGATACGCAGTATTTT	CASSLSFLGQGRDTQYF
NA	TRBJ2-4	TRBV4-2	TGTGCCAGCAGCCAAGGAAGGGGCGCCAAAAACATTCAGTACTTC	CASSQGRGAKNIQYF
NA	TRBJ2-7	TRBV10-1	TGCGCCAGCAGTGAAAGGGGCCGAAAAATCTACGAGCAGTACTTC	CASSERGRKIYEQYF
NA	TRBJ2-5	TRBV7-6	TGTGCCAGCAGCCAACAGGGCTGGGAGACCCAGTACTTC	CASSQQGWETQYF
NA	TRBJ2-4	TRBV6-1	TGTGCCAGCAGTGCGCAGACCGGGGTCTCAAACATTCAGTACTTC	CASSAQTGVSNIQYF
NA	TRBJ1-1	TRBV29-1	TGCAGCGTTGAGTTAAGGCGGACCAAGGGGACTGAAGCTTTCTTT	CSVELRRTKGTEAFF
TRBD1	TRBJ1-2	TRBV27	TGTGCCAGCAGTCCCAGGGGGCGCTACTATGGCTACACCTTC	CASSPRGRYYGYTF
TRBD1	TRBJ2-3	TRBV30	TGTGCCTGGACCGTACGTGGGACAGGAGCAGATACGCAGTATTTT	CAWTVRGTGADTQYF
TRBD2	TRBJ2-1	TRBV10-1	TGCGCCAGCAGTGAACGGGAGGGCCGGTACAATGAGCAGTTCTTC	CASSEREGRYNEQFF
TRBD1	TRBJ1-5	TRBV2	TGTGCCAGCAGACCACAGGGGCCGGGCAATCAGCCCCAGCATTTT	CASRPQGPGNQPQHF
NA	TRBJ2-5	TRBV7-3	TGTGCCAGCAGCCCATGGGCAGGCCCCCGAGAGACCCAGTACTTC	CASSPWAGPRETQYF
TRBD1	TRBJ1-1	TRBV7-3	TGTGCCAGCAGCCCAGATCCCGGGACAGGGGTGGTCACTGAAGCTTTCTTT	CASSPDPGTGVVTEAFF
NA	TRBJ1-5	TRBV10-3	TGTGCCATCAGTGAGGGCGGCAGGGGAACGAGTCAGCCCCAGCATTTT	CAISEGGRGTSQPQHF
TRBD2	TRBJ2-1	TRBV10-1	TGCGCCAGCAGCAGACTAGCGTGGAGCGATGAGCAGTTCTTC	CASSRLAWSDEQFF
TRBD1	TRBJ1-4	TRBV6-5	TGTGCCAGCAGTTTCGGGACAGTTAATGAAAAACTGTTTTTT	CASSFGTVNEKLFF
TRBD2	TRBJ2-2	TRBV7-2	TGTGCCAGCAGCTTAGCTTTCCCGGGACTAGCGGGAAAGAGGACCGGGGAGCTGTTTTTT	CASSLAFPGLAGKRTGELFF
NA	TRBJ2-7	TRBV5-5	TGTGCCAGCAGCCCGCAGGGTGACTACGAGCAGTACTTC	CASSPQGDYEQYF
TRBD2	TRBJ2-5	TRBV5-5	TGTGCCAGCAGCTTGGTAGCGGGAGGGCTGGGGCGAGAGACCCAGTACTTC	CASSLVAGGLGRETQYF
NA	TRBJ1-2	TRBV6-6	TGTGCCAGCAGTTACTCGGCCAGGCCCGACTATGGCTACACCTTC	CASSYSARPDYGYTF
NA	TRBJ2-5	TRBV10-3	TGTGCCATCAGTTCTAGAGTCCAAGAGACCCAGTACTTC	CAISSRVQETQYF
TRBD1	TRBJ2-3	TRBV19	TGTGCCAGTAGTATAATCGCCCCCACGGGACAGTACTTCACAGATACGCAGTATTTT	CASSIIAPTGQYFTDTQYF
NA	TRBJ2-6	TRBV6-1	TGTGCCAGCAGGGGGTCGGGGGGCAGGGCCAACGTCCTGACTTTC	CASRGSGGRANVLTF
TRBD2	TRBJ2-3	TRBV5-4	TGTGCCAGCAGCCCCCCTAGCGGCACTTTTGATACGCAGTATTTT	CASSPPSGTFDTQYF
NA	TRBJ1-2	TRBV2	TGTGCCAGCAGTGAAGGACAGCGGGTGGGTGGCTACACCTTC	CASSEGQRVGGYTF
NA	TRBJ1-2	TRBV30	TGTGCCTGGAGTGTACCTATGACCCAGGCCCCCCGTGGTGGCTACACCTTC	CAWSVPMTQAPRGGYTF
NA	TRBJ2-3	TRBV7-2	TGTGCCACGAGGGAGTCGGGAACAGATACGCAGTATTTT	CATRESGTDTQYF